The 6 T cell receptor beta chains reported below all come from one sample, sequenced in a study of human T cells and chemical hapten exposure. Time point given: patch test 1, 2 weeks after DPC sensitization. Treatment: therapeutic diphenylcyclopropenone sensitization with weekly scalp DPC. From the RACE reads, TCRdb called clonotypes with MiXCR, one entry per CDR3 protein. The table includes about 360,000 distinct CDR3 sequences, approximately 4.4% detected once. Sample: whole blood, taken in connection with sensitization to the hapten diphenylcyclopropenone (DPC). The receptors were gathered from a woman aged 45 to 65 with alopecia areata. Some clones in this sample may be carry-over from other donors' samples.

This clonotype was counted a few times. V and J are TRBV18 and TRBJ1-1; D unresolved. Trimming pared 6 bases from V and 5 bases from J, leaving 7 bases between. Germline lookup yields CDR1 KGHSH and CDR2 LQKENI. This CDR3 comprises 11 residues. CDR3 nucleotide sequence: TGTGCCAGCTCGACAAAGACTGAAGCTTTCTTT. Amino acid sequence: CASSTKTEAFF.

The genes are TRBV12-5 and TRBJ2-3; the match to TRBD1 covers 8 bases. CDR3 size: 14 residues. Germline V gene sequence: CDR1 LGHNT, CDR2 FRNRAP. J gave up 3 bases and V 5 bases, and 4 bases lay outside the gene matches. CDR3 sequence (DNA): TGTGCTAGTGGTAGACAGGGGCGGACAGATACGCAGTATTTT. Its translation: CASGRQGRTDTQYF.

This clonotype was detected many times. The chain links TRBV12-3 or TRBV12-4 to TRBJ1-5; D uncertain. Trimming removed 6 bases at V and 4 bases at J, with 13 bases between. The CDR3 has 14 residues. CDR3 sequence reads: CASRSGRLNQPQHF. The CDR3 bases are TGTGCCAGCAGGTCCGGTCGATTAAATCAGCCCCAGCATTTT.

The V and J genes are TRBV2 and TRBJ2-7, with 8 nucleotides matching TRBD2. The V gene end was trimmed by 8 bases and the J gene end by 0 bases; junction bases not matched to a gene: 6. Germline assignment: CDR1 SNHLY and CDR2 FYNNEI. This CDR3 comprises 14 residues. The CDR3 bases are TGTGCCAGCTGTCCCGGGACTAGCTCCTACGAGCAGTACTTC. Translated: CASCPGTSSYEQYF.

As for this clonotype: Just one base apart from a much larger clone, this may be a read error. J is TRBJ2-2 and V is TRBV13; D possibly corresponds to TRBD2 (5 bases). This CDR3 is 14 amino acids long. CDR1 and CDR2 from the germline V gene are PRHDT and FYEKMQ (reference sequence). The CDR3 sequence is CANSPTLDTGELFF. CDR3 in DNA: TGTGCCAACAGCCCTACACTAGACACCGGGGAGCTGTTTTTT.

This clonotype has at least ten counts. This chain connects TRBV27 to TRBJ1-5, with D possibly being TRBD1 (6 bases). Between the trimmed V and J ends, which lost 6 bases and 0 bases, there was a span of 12 bases. From germline, CDR1 is MNHEY and CDR2 SMNVEV (reference sequence). The CDR3 has 15 residues. The CDR3 sequence is CASRPTGYSNQPQHF. CDR3 bases: TGTGCCAGCAGGCCGACAGGCTATAGCAATCAGCCCCAGCATTTT.